The 19 T cell receptor beta chains in this list originate from one sample, sequenced in a study of blood T cell repertoires in COVID-19. Assay used: immunoSEQ multiplex PCR; TCRdb lists only in-frame clones, some missing. The repertoire consists of about 500,000 clones, with 85% to 90% occurring once and the leading ten covering about 8%. Source material: peripheral blood. Receptors were obtained from a woman aged 45-60 years with COVID-19, enrolled during active disease.

V gene TRBV2 combines with J gene TRBJ1-2; TRBD1 matches 9 bases. The CDR3 extends over 13 amino acids. Trimming took 6 bases from V and 7 from J; bases not matched to a gene: 6. The germline V gene has CDR1 SNHLY and CDR2 FYNNEI. CDR3 bases: TGTGCCAGCAGGGATGACAGGGGGTTTGGCTACACCTTC. The encoded protein is CASRDDRGFGYTF. The whole variable domain, filled in from reference TRBV2 and TRBJ1-2, reads EPEVTQTPSHQVTQMGQEVILRCVPISNHLYFYWYRQILGQKVEFLVSFYNNEISEKSEIFDDQFSVERPDGSNFTLKIRSTKLEDSAMYFCASRDDRGFGYTFGSGTRLTVV.

The chain carries TRBV30 and TRBJ1-2; 7 nucleotides match TRBD1. CDR3 length: 13 amino acids. Germline V gives CDR1 GTSNPN, CDR2 SVGIG (reference sequence). The V gene end was trimmed by 0 bases and the J gene end by 8 bases; junction bases not matched to a gene: 6. CDR3 loop: CAWSVGQARGYTF. The CDR3 DNA follows: TGTGCCTGGAGTGTCGGACAGGCTCGGGGCTACACCTTC.

The chain has TRBV9 and TRBJ1-2, with TRBD1 matching over 8 bases. With V trimmed by 3 bases and J by 3 bases, 7 bases remained unmatched. Germline CDR1 is SGDLS and CDR2 is YYNGEE. The CDR3 runs to 15 residues. CDR3 amino acids: CASSADAGGDYGYTF. The CDR3 coding sequence is TGTGCCAGCAGCGCGGATGCAGGGGGCGACTATGGCTACACCTTC.

V is TRBV19 and J is TRBJ2-5, with D possibly being TRBD2 (6 bases). This CDR3 has 15 residues. V was pared by 4 bases and J by 4 bases, with 16 bases between. Germline CDR1 LNHDA, CDR2 SQIVND (reference sequence). The CDR3 DNA reads as TGTGCCAGTAGTAACGCGGGAACGGGCCGAGAGACCCAGTACTTC. Translation: CASSNAGTGRETQYF. Based on the CDR3 plus reference TRBV19 and TRBJ2-5, the full variable domain is DGGITQSPKYLFRKEGQNVTLSCEQNLNHDAMYWYRQDPGQGLRLIYYSQIVNDFQKGDIAEGYSVSREKKESFPLTVTSAQKNPTAFYLCASSNAGTGRETQYFGPGTRLLVL.

The chain recombines TRBV6-1 with TRBJ1-1; D is undetermined. Germline CDR1 is MNHNS and CDR2 is SASEGT. The CDR3 consists of 16 residues. V was pared by 4 bases and J by 10 bases, with 25 bases between. Here the CDR3 reads CASSVQAGKTKYIAFF. The CDR3 DNA follows: TGTGCCAGCAGTGTCCAGGCCGGGAAAACAAAATATATAGCTTTCTTT.

The V gene is TRBV29-1, the J gene TRBJ1-2; D might be TRBD1 (6 bases). From germline, CDR1 is SQVTM and CDR2 ANQGSEA. There are 13 residues in the CDR3. Trimming shortened V by 4 bases and J by 6 bases, and 15 bases separated the two germline ends. The CDR3 reads CSVADRQGDGYTF. CDR3 sequence (DNA): TGCAGCGTTGCCGACAGGCAAGGCGATGGCTACACCTTC.

Of note for this clone: The same CDR3 is also encoded by other DNA sequences in this sample. CDR3 DNA sequence: TGTGCCAGTAGGGACAGGAACACTGAAGCTTTCTTT. Its protein is CASRDRNTEAFF. The chain is built from TRBV19 and TRBJ1-1; the D gene is possibly TRBD1 (6 bases). Germline values: CDR1 LNHDA, CDR2 SQIVND (reference sequence). The CDR3 sequence is 12 residues long. V was shortened by 6 bases and J by 1 base, with 6 bases between the two germline ends. The whole variable domain, remainder taken from reference TRBV19 and TRBJ1-1, is DGGITQSPKYLFRKEGQNVTLSCEQNLNHDAMYWYRQDPGQGLRLIYYSQIVNDFQKGDIAEGYSVSREKKESFPLTVTSAQKNPTAFYLCASRDRNTEAFFGQGTRLTVV.

V and J are TRBV27 and TRBJ1-5; 10 bases match TRBD1. Germline assignment: CDR1 MNHEY and CDR2 SMNVEV (reference sequence). This CDR3 has 17 residues. The J segment lost 6 bases and the V segment lost 4 bases, leaving 12 bases of the junction unmatched. The CDR3 nucleotides are TGTGCCAGCAGTTCGGACAGGGGGAGGGGGACGGGTCAGCCCCAGCATTTT. Translation: CASSSDRGRGTGQPQHF.

This rearrangement joins TRBV10-3 to TRBJ2-3; 10 nucleotides match TRBD2. The CDR3 is made up of 14 amino acids. Germline V lookup: CDR1 ENHRY, CDR2 SYGVKD. The trim removed 8 bases at V and 7 bases at J, leaving 9 bases unmatched. The CDR3 is CAISSGGALHTQYF. The CDR3 bases are TGTGCCATCTCGAGCGGGGGGGCGCTCCATACGCAGTATTTT.

The CDR3 is CASGAQGYTEAFF. CDR3 in DNA: TGTGCTAGTGGTGCTCAGGGTTACACTGAAGCTTTCTTT. The V gene is TRBV12-5, the J gene TRBJ1-1; D perhaps matches TRBD1 (5 bases). This CDR3 is 13 amino acids long. Trimming took 5 bases from V and 3 from J, leaving 10 bases between them. CDR1 and CDR2 (germline): LGHNT, FRNRAP.

The genes are TRBV11-3 and TRBJ2-1; D call uncertain. Trimming took 6 bases from V and 3 from J, leaving 15 bases between them. The CDR3 is 15 amino acids. From germline, CDR1 is SGHNT and CDR2 YENEEA. Here the CDR3 reads CASSPPGSGYNEQFF. The CDR3 DNA is TGTGCCAGCAGTCCCCCCGGGTCGGGCTACAATGAGCAGTTCTTC.

This clone was seen just once. The chain has TRBV6-2 or TRBV6-3 and TRBJ2-7; 13 bases fit TRBD2. This CDR3 is built from 17 residues. Trimming at V came to 6 bases and at J to 3 bases, leaving 11 bases not matched to a gene. CDR1 MNHEY and CDR2 SVGEGT come from the germline V gene. The CDR3 loop is CASSPPGGLAGYYEQYF. CDR3 nucleotide sequence: TGTGCCAGCAGCCCCCCCGGGGGACTAGCGGGGTACTACGAGCAGTACTTC.

The V call is TRBV5-1, the J call TRBJ2-1; 10 bases are a match to TRBD2. The germline gives CDR1 SGHRS, CDR2 YFSETQ. There are 15 residues in the CDR3. After removal of 0 bases from V and 4 bases from J, the junction contained 1 base not matched to a gene. CDR3 sequence: CASSLETSGYNEQFF. DNA for the CDR3: TGCGCCAGCAGCTTGGAGACTAGCGGGTACAATGAGCAGTTCTTC.

The J gene is TRBJ2-7, the V gene TRBV7-9; tentatively, D is TRBD2 (7 bases). This CDR3 is 12 amino acids long. Germline V gene sequence: CDR1 SEHNR, CDR2 FQNEAQ (reference sequence). V was cut by 4 bases and J by 7 bases, with 11 bases left in between. In DNA, the CDR3 is TGTGCCAGCAGCTCCGGGGGGACAGAGCAGTACTTC. Translating it yields CASSSGGTEQYF.

The CDR3 here is CASSPRQPSYNEQFF. The CDR3 DNA is TGTGCCAGCAGCCCGCGCCAACCATCCTACAATGAGCAGTTCTTC. This rearrangement joins TRBV9 to TRBJ2-1; no clear D. Trimming removed 4 bases at V and 1 base at J, with 12 bases between. Per germline, CDR1 SGDLS and CDR2 YYNGEE. The CDR3 covers 15 residues. The full variable domain, in which reference TRBV9 and TRBJ2-1 provide the parts outside the CDR3, is DSGVTQTPKHLITATGQRVTLRCSPRSGDLSVYWYQQSLDQGLQFLIQYYNGEERAKGNILERFSAQQFPDLHSELNLSSLELGDSALYFCASSPRQPSYNEQFFGPGTRLTVL.

CDR3 DNA sequence: TGTGCCAGCAGTGAAGCCAGCTACAGGGGGCTCTACGAGCAGTACTTC. Its protein is CASSEASYRGLYEQYF. V is TRBV6-1 and J is TRBJ2-7; 9 nucleotides line up with TRBD1. CDR1 MNHNS and CDR2 SASEGT come from the germline V gene. The CDR3 is made up of 16 amino acids. V lost 0 bases, J lost 3 bases, and 6 bases stayed unmatched.

V is TRBV9 and J is TRBJ2-6, with TRBD1 matching over 9 bases. Germline V gene sequence: CDR1 SGDLS, CDR2 YYNGEE. V lost 3 bases, J lost 1 base, and 5 bases stayed unmatched. The CDR3 contains 17 residues. This chain's CDR3 is CASSAGTGLSGANVLTF. In DNA form, the CDR3 reads TGTGCCAGCAGCGCCGGGACAGGGCTGTCTGGGGCCAACGTCCTGACTTTC.

V and J are TRBV6-5 and TRBJ2-2, with TRBD1 as a possible D gene (6 bases). The germline V gene encodes CDR1 MNHEY and CDR2 SVGAGI. V was trimmed by 6 bases and J by 6 bases, leaving 17 bases between them. The CDR3 extends over 15 amino acids. DNA for the CDR3: TGTGCCAGCAGCGGCTGGGGCAGGGGATCCGGGGAGCTGTTTTTT. Translation: CASSGWGRGSGELFF.

This chain links TRBV3-1 (or the pseudogene TRBV3-2) with TRBJ2-3; possible D gene TRBD1, 6 bases. In germline, CDR1 is LGHDT, CDR2 YNNKEL (reference sequence). The V end was cut by 1 base, the J end by 0 bases, with 11 bases between. The CDR3 is 16 amino acids. The CDR3 nucleotides read TGTGCCAGCAGCCAAGGGGACATTCGAAGCACAGATACGCAGTATTTT. It is translated as CASSQGDIRSTDTQYF.